This T cell receptor beta chain originates from a study of somatic mutations in cytotoxic T cells in rheumatoid arthritis. Study details: Each patient's diagnosis was followed right away by a blood draw (30 ml EDTA), before any treatment.

This CDR3 contains 12 residues. In germline, CDR1 is GTSNPN, CDR2 SVGIG (reference sequence). Trimming took off 5 bases at V and 8 bases at J, with 15 bases between the two ends. Study-wide findings and caveats: Levels of CD8+ T-cell clonality in rheumatoid arthritis patients were statistically indistinguishable from those seen in age-matched healthy controls, with no significant difference. A largest CD8+ clone above 20% of CD8+ cells occurred in about an eighth of the 65 patients.

Sequencing was performed with immunoSEQ multiplex PCR; in TCRdb, only in-frame clones are kept and a portion is missing. The table has just over 15,000 clones, 65% to 80% seen once. Points on this clone: Its antigen is undetermined.

The V gene is TRBV30, the J gene TRBJ1-1; possibly TRBD1 for D (5 bases). The receptor was isolated from an adult with rheumatoid arthritis. Sequencing was performed on CD8+ T cells sorted from blood. CDR3 DNA: TGTGCCTGGGGTCTTGGGGGAGGCGAAGCTTTCTTT. It specifies CAWGLGGGEAFF. The complete variable domain, with remaining parts taken from reference TRBV30 and TRBJ1-1, reads SQTIHQWPATLVQPVGSPLSLECTVEGTSNPNLYWYRQAAGRGLQLLFYSVGIGQISSEVPQNLSASRPQDRQFILSSKKLLLSDSGFYLCAWGLGGGEAFFGQGTRLTVV.